The clone carrying this T cell receptor beta chain is medium-sized (0.01 to 0.1%). Its antigen remains unidentified. These data originate in a study of CD4+ T cells in melanoma. Findings of the study overall: In melanoma, neoantigen-specific CD4+ T cells reportedly differed in differentiation state. A reported correlation linked neoantigen-specific CD4+ T cells to CD8+, macrophage and B cell function.

The data were produced by immunoSEQ multiplex PCR, yet TCRdb's version contains in-frame clones alone and is incomplete. The sample contains over 6,500 clones, 69% of which appear only once. This CDR3 is 14 amino acids long. With V trimmed by 5 bases and J by 5 bases, 7 bases remained unmatched. CDR1 and CDR2 (germline): PRHDT, FYEKMQ (reference sequence). V and J are TRBV13 and TRBJ1-1, with TRBD1 matching 8 bases. The TCR was taken from a human donor with melanoma. Sequencing input: cells from a culture (not recorded whether cultured in vitro). The CDR3 DNA sequence: TGTGCCAGCAGCCCGGCAGGGGGCAGGACTGAAGCTTTCTTT. This gives the protein CASSPAGGRTEAFF.